This TCR beta chain was identified in a study of beta chain features in type 1 diabetes. At the level of the study: There was similarity between patients and healthy donors in age, gender and cell yields.

CDR1 and CDR2 (germline): GTSNPN, SVGIG (reference sequence). V was pared by 5 bases and J by 8 bases, with 11 bases between. This CDR3 contains 11 residues. The study's findings and limits: PCR might preferentially amplify shorter templates, equally in patients and controls. Reduced insertions and increased deletions marked VDJ junctions in type 1 diabetes patients. Sequencing from cDNA could over-represent high-TCR-expressing cells.

As every portion of the isolated RNA was reverse transcribed, the sequencing read expressed TCRB transcripts. The data were produced by immunoSEQ multiplex PCR, yet TCRdb's version contains in-frame clones alone and is incomplete. The table includes under 500,000 clones, roughly 31% detected once. Regarding this clone: Its antigen is still unknown.

The sequence came from a man younger than 30 in good health. Sequencing was carried out using naive CD4+ T cells from blood. The chain uses TRBV30 and TRBJ2-3; D is unclear. The chain's CDR3 is CAWAAYTTQYF. The CDR3, as DNA: TGTGCCTGGGCGGCCTACACTACGCAGTATTTT.